A selection of T cell receptor beta chains follows, all from one sample in a study of PD-L1 blockade in urothelial cancer. Clones were read by immunoSEQ multiplex PCR, and TCRdb kept only the in-frame ones, dropping some. Of 43,000 or so clones in the sample, 65% to 85% were seen once. The sequencing used PBMCs, collected around atezolizumab (anti-PD-L1) treatment. These receptors were collected from a man aged 60 to 75 with urothelial cancer. The CDR3 runs from the conserved cysteine through the conserved F or W. Each record gives: clone size, D gene, V gene, J gene, CDR3 DNA, CDR3 protein. The D gene is left open where the match is weak. Expanded clones get a size class; other rows say once, few or many, or leave the size out.

>-|TRBD2|TRBV5-3|TRBJ2-4
TGTGCCACAAAGCAGTTAGCGGGGACCAAAAACATTCAGTACTTC
CATKQLAGTKNIQYF
>-|-|TRBV7-2|TRBJ2-5
TGTGCCAGCAGCTTGGACCGGGGGACGGCCCAGTACTTC
CASSLDRGTAQYF
>-|TRBD1|TRBV27|TRBJ1-2
TGTGCCAGCAGTTTAACGGGACAGGGGAACTATGGCTACACCTTC
CASSLTGQGNYGYTF
>-|-|TRBV4-2|TRBJ2-1
TGTGCCAGCAGCCAAGAGCCCAGCGGAGGCTCCTACAATGAGCAGTTCTTC
CASSQEPSGGSYNEQFF
>-|TRBD1|TRBV5-4|TRBJ2-3
TGTGCCAGCAGCCCAGGGACAGGGGGCACAGATACGCAGTATTTT
CASSPGTGGTDTQYF
>-|TRBD2|TRBV29-1|TRBJ2-1
TGCAGCGTTGAAGACCAGACTAGCGGGCTCTACAATGAGCAGTTCTTC
CSVEDQTSGLYNEQFF
>-|TRBD2|TRBV29-1|TRBJ2-5
TGCAGCGTCCGCGGGGGAGGGGAGACCCAGTACTTC
CSVRGGGETQYF
>-|-|TRBV5-4|TRBJ1-1
TGTGCCAGCAGCTTGGGGGGGCAGGGCACTGAAGCTTTCTTT
CASSLGGQGTEAFF
>-|TRBD2|TRBV6-6|TRBJ2-1
TGTGCCAGCAGTGCTCCTAGCGGGAGTCGGGGCAATGAGCAGTTCTTC
CASSAPSGSRGNEQFF
>-|TRBD2|TRBV11-3|TRBJ2-2
TGTGCCAGCAGCCGTAGCGGGAGAAACACCGGGGAGCTGTTTTTT
CASSRSGRNTGELFF
>-|-|TRBV19|TRBJ1-1
TGTGCCAGTAGTATAGTAGGCAGAGGAGACGAAGCTTTCTTT
CASSIVGRGDEAFF
>-|-|TRBV5-1|TRBJ2-7
TGCGCCAGCAGCTTGGCCACAGGGTACGAGCAGTACTTC
CASSLATGYEQYF
>-|TRBD2|TRBV4-2|TRBJ2-3
TGTGCCAGCAGCTTAGCGGGAGGAATGTCCACAGATACGCAGTATTTT
CASSLAGGMSTDTQYF
>-|TRBD1|TRBV4-1|TRBJ2-3
TGCGCCAGCAGCCAAGAGACAGGGCCCACAGATACGCAGTATTTT
CASSQETGPTDTQYF
>-|-|TRBV12-5|TRBJ2-2
TGTGCTAGTGGTAAGGACTCAGGATGGACCGGGGAGCTGTTTTTT
CASGKDSGWTGELFF
>-|-|TRBV29-1|TRBJ2-5
TGCAGCGTTGTCGAGGACACTTTCGTAAAGACCCAGTACTTC
CSVVEDTFVKTQYF
>-|TRBD2|TRBV27|TRBJ2-7
TGTGCCAGCAGTCTAACTAGCGGTAGCTCCTACGAGCAGTACTTC
CASSLTSGSSYEQYF
>few|TRBD1|TRBV4-1|TRBJ2-7
TGCGCCAGCAGCTCCGGGACAGGGGCTCGCGAGCAGTACTTC
CASSSGTGAREQYF
>few|TRBD2|TRBV19|TRBJ2-7
TGTGCCAGTAGGGAGCGGGGGACCCACTACGAGCAGTACTTC
CASRERGTHYEQYF
>-|TRBD2|TRBV13|TRBJ2-7
TGTGCCAGCAGTCAGACGGCGGGACTAGCGGGATCCCACTCCTACGAGCAGTACTTC
CASSQTAGLAGSHSYEQYF
>-|TRBD1|TRBV7-8|TRBJ1-1
TGTGCCAGCAGCTTAAGGGCGGGACAGGGGATAACTGAAGCTTTCTTT
CASSLRAGQGITEAFF
>-|TRBD1|TRBV6-6|TRBJ2-7
TGTGCCAGCAGGGGAAAGGGACAGGGTTCCTACGAGCAGTACTTC
CASRGKGQGSYEQYF
>-|-|TRBV5-5|TRBJ1-1
TGTGCCAGCAGCCCGCCGACAGGGAACACTGAAGCTTTCTTT
CASSPPTGNTEAFF
>few|-|TRBV28|TRBJ2-6
TGTGCCAGCACCCCGACAGGCTCTGGGGCCAACGTCCTGACTTTC
CASTPTGSGANVLTF
>-|-|TRBV6-1|TRBJ2-3
TGTGCCAGCAGTGAACGGGGTTTCACAGATACGCAGTATTTT
CASSERGFTDTQYF
>-|-|TRBV28|TRBJ2-7
TGTGCCAGCAGGTTGTACCGGGAGACCTACGAGCAGTACTTC
CASRLYRETYEQYF
>-|-|TRBV6-5|TRBJ1-1
TGTGCCGCTCAAATACAGGCGAACACTGAAGCTTTCTTT
CAAQIQANTEAFF
>-|TRBD2|TRBV5-1|TRBJ2-1
TGCGCCAGCAGCTTGGGGGCTAGCGGGGGGGCAAACAATGAGCAGTTCTTC
CASSLGASGGANNEQFF
>-|TRBD2|TRBV10-3|TRBJ2-3
TGTGCCATCAGTGAAGCGGGGACTAGCGGCACAGATACGCAGTATTTT
CAISEAGTSGTDTQYF
>-|TRBD2|TRBV6-5|TRBJ2-1
TGTGCCAGCAGTTACGTATGGACTAGCGGGGGCAATGAGCAGTTCTTC
CASSYVWTSGGNEQFF
>once|TRBD1|TRBV27|TRBJ1-5
TGTGCCAGCAGGCCTACAAACAGGGGTCCTAGCAATCAGCCCCAGCATTTT
CASRPTNRGPSNQPQHF
>-|TRBD1|TRBV5-6|TRBJ2-3
TGTGCCAGCAGCCTCTTGGTCGGGACAGGTCGCACAGATACGCAGTATTTT
CASSLLVGTGRTDTQYF
>-|TRBD1|TRBV2|TRBJ1-5
TGTGCCAGCAGTGAACGAGGACAGGGATCGCCCCAGCATTTT
CASSERGQGSPQHF
>-|-|TRBV7-9|TRBJ2-7
TGTGCCAGCAGCTCTCCCGACAGAGCCTACGAGCAGTACTTC
CASSSPDRAYEQYF
>-|-|TRBV6-5|TRBJ1-3
TGTGCCAGCAGTACCCCAGGGGCCGGAAACACCATATATTTT
CASSTPGAGNTIYF
>-|TRBD2|TRBV27|TRBJ2-5
TGTGCCAGCAGTCCAGCGGGAGTTGTAGAGACCCAGTACTTC
CASSPAGVVETQYF
>-|-|TRBV28|TRBJ2-7
TGTGCCAGCAGTCGGGAAAACGAGCAGTACTTC
CASSRENEQYF
>once|-|TRBV5-1|TRBJ2-1
TGCGCCAGCAGCTTAACTAGCTTAAGTGAGCAGTTCTTC
CASSLTSLSEQFF
>-|TRBD1|TRBV28|TRBJ2-7
TGTGCCAGCAGTCCGGGACAGGGGTTATGGGAGCAGTACTTC
CASSPGQGLWEQYF
>-|-|TRBV5-6|TRBJ2-5
TGTGCCAGCAGCTTGTCTAGATCGGAGACCCAGTACTTC
CASSLSRSETQYF
>-|TRBD2|TRBV28|TRBJ2-7
TGTGCCAGCAGTACCGGGACTAGCGGGAGTTATTTAAGCGAGCAGTACTTC
CASSTGTSGSYLSEQYF
>-|TRBD2|TRBV11-2|TRBJ2-7
TGTGCCAGCAGCTTAGCGGGACTAGCCTACGAGCAGTACTTC
CASSLAGLAYEQYF
>-|-|TRBV5-1|TRBJ1-5
TGCGCCAGCAGCGTGGGCGAGAGGGATCAGCCCCAGCATTTT
CASSVGERDQPQHF
>-|TRBD1|TRBV7-2|TRBJ1-2
TGTGCCAGCAGCTCCCTAGGACAGGCCGCTAACTATGGCTACACCTTC
CASSSLGQAANYGYTF
>-|TRBD2|TRBV15|TRBJ2-7
TGTGCCACCAGCAGGCCCGGGACTAGCTCCTACGAGCAGTACTTC
CATSRPGTSSYEQYF
>-|TRBD2|TRBV7-9|TRBJ2-3
TGTGCCAGCAGCCGAGGGACTAGCGGGGGCCCCACAGATACGCAGTATTTT
CASSRGTSGGPTDTQYF
>-|TRBD1|TRBV7-2|TRBJ2-7
TGTGCCAGCAGCTTAAATGGCAGGGGGACGACTCTCGAGCAGTACTTC
CASSLNGRGTTLEQYF
>-|-|TRBV5-1|TRBJ2-7
TGCGCCAGCAGCTTGCGCAGGGACTCCTACGAGCAGTACTTC
CASSLRRDSYEQYF
>-|-|TRBV5-4|TRBJ1-3
TGTGCCAGCAGCTTGAACAGGGTAGCTGGAAACACCATATATTTT
CASSLNRVAGNTIYF
>-|-|TRBV5-1|TRBJ1-1
TGCGCCAGCAGCTTCATGGGCTCCAGCTCCAGGGTGAACACTGAAGCTTTCTTT
CASSFMGSSSRVNTEAFF
>-|-|TRBV5-8|TRBJ2-4
TGTGCCAGCAGGGCCCCGGGTGCGCAGGGAAACATTCAGTACTTC
CASRAPGAQGNIQYF
>-|-|TRBV7-2|TRBJ1-2
TGTGCCAGCAGCTTAGACAGGGTCTCTAGGAGCTACACCTTC
CASSLDRVSRSYTF
>-|-|TRBV7-2|TRBJ1-2
TGTGCCAGCACGGAATTCCAGGGCTATGGCTACACCTTC
CASTEFQGYGYTF
>once|TRBD1|TRBV6-5|TRBJ1-2
TGTGCCAGCAAGGTGGGACAGGGGGCGTATGGCTACACCTTC
CASKVGQGAYGYTF
>-|TRBD1|TRBV6-4|TRBJ1-5
TGTGCCAGCAGTGATCCATCGCCAGGGGGGAATCAGCCCCAGCATTTT
CASSDPSPGGNQPQHF